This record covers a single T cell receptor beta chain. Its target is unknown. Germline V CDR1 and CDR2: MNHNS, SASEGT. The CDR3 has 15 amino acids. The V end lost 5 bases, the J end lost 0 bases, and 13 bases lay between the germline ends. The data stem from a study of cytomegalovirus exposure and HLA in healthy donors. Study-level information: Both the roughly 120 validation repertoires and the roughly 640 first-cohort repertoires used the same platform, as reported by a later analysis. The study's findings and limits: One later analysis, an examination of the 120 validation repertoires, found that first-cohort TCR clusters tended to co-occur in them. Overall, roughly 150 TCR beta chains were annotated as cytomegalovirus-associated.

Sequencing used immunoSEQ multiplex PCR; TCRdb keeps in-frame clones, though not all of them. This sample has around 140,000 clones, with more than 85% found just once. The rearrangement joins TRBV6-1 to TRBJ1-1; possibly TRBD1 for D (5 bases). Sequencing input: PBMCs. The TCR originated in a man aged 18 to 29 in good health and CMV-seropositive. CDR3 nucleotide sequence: TGTGCCAGCAGTCAAACAGGCCGGGTGAACACTGAAGCTTTCTTT. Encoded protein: CASSQTGRVNTEAFF.